The clone carrying this T cell receptor beta chain occurred many times. Its antigen is unknown. With 6 bases clipped from V and 3 bases from J, the junction kept 8 bases outside the gene matches. This CDR3 has 15 amino acids. This specimen comes from a study of metastatic and nonmetastatic thyroid tumors. The overall study: Patients with malignant and benign thyroid disease provided blood and tumor or nodule tissue, whose repertoires were compared.

General study findings and limits: Patients with malignant thyroid tumors reportedly had significantly higher TCR beta diversity than those with benign nodules, in blood and tumor.

Authors' methods: Construction of a distant-metastasis classifier for papillary thyroid cancer relied on CDR3 differences across clinicopathological groups. TCRdb reanalyzed the PCR reads via MiXCR. TCRdb's processing, not the authors', yielded these V and J calls. In the table there are about 92,000 clones, approximately 15% of which are singletons. Every patient was untreated before thyroid surgery. This clonotype was obtained from a female donor with papillary thyroid cancer or a benign thyroid nodule (not recorded which). Some clones in this sample may be carry-over from other donors' samples. The sequencing sample was made of blood. J is TRBJ1-5 and V is TRBV12-3 or TRBV12-4, with 7 nucleotides matching TRBD1. The CDR3 reads CASRLGGQNNQPQHF. DNA of the CDR3: TGTGCCAGCAGGCTGGGGGGACAGAACAATCAGCCCCAGCATTTT.